One and the same sample provided the 27 T cell receptor beta chains below, sequenced in a study of metastatic and nonmetastatic thyroid tumors. Each patient went into thyroid surgery without having received any treatment. With MiXCR, TCRdb reprocessed the PCR reads. Seen here are tens of thousands of clones, around 25% observed once, and the top ten hold about 8.9%. The specimen sequenced was blood. These receptors were taken from a female donor with papillary thyroid cancer or a benign thyroid nodule (not recorded which). Some clones in this sample may be carry-over from other donors' samples.

This clone was recorded many times. The genes are TRBV13 and TRBJ2-1, with D hard to call. CDR3 length: 11 residues. Trimming removed 2 bases from V and 8 bases from J, with 4 bases in between. The germline V gene encodes CDR1 PRHDT and CDR2 FYEKMQ (reference sequence). As DNA, the CDR3 is TGTGCCAGCAGCTTATCCGATGAGCAGTTCTTC. This sequence encodes CASSLSDEQFF.

This clone was seen repeatedly, ten times or more. The rearrangement links TRBV7-3 to TRBJ2-2; D possibly corresponds to TRBD1 (6 bases). The CDR3 totals 16 residues. Germline V gene data show CDR1 as SGHTA and CDR2 as FQGTGA. V was trimmed by 5 bases and J by 5 bases, leaving 18 bases between them. The CDR3 DNA follows: TGTGCCAGCAGCCCCCTTTCTGGGGGCCTAACCGGGGAGCTGTTTTTT. Translated: CASSPLSGGLTGELFF.

This clone appeared many times. This sequence joins TRBV11-2 and TRBJ2-1; TRBD2 aligns across 12 bases. Germline loops: CDR1 SGHAT, CDR2 FQNNGV. The CDR3 is 18 amino acids. Trimming at V came to 1 base and at J to 2 bases, leaving 6 bases not matched to a gene. As DNA, the CDR3 is TGTGCCAGCAGCTTAGTTCGGACTAGCGGGACAGCCTACAATGAGCAGTTCTTC. Residues: CASSLVRTSGTAYNEQFF.

The V call is TRBV6-1, the J call TRBJ2-3, with D tentatively TRBD1 or TRBD2 (5 bases each). V was pared by 8 bases and J by 0 bases, with 12 bases between. This CDR3 has 14 residues. Germline CDR1 reads MNHNS; CDR2 reads SASEGT. The chain's CDR3 is CASSHGTSTDTQYF. The DNA of the CDR3 is TGTGCCAGCTCCCACGGGACCAGCACAGATACGCAGTATTTT.

This clone was counted ten times or more. The V and J genes are TRBV7-2 and TRBJ2-7, with D perhaps TRBD1 (6 bases). In germline, CDR1 is SGHTA, CDR2 FQGNSA. V was shortened by 3 bases and J by 2 bases, with 8 bases between the two germline ends. This CDR3 has 13 amino acids. This CDR3 reads CASSFGTTYEQYF. In nucleotides, the CDR3 is TGTGCCAGCAGCTTCGGGACAACCTACGAGCAGTACTTC.

J is TRBJ1-5 and V is TRBV19; possible D gene TRBD1, 5 bases. The CDR3 runs to 12 residues. V was cut by 10 bases and J by 4 bases, with 11 bases left in between. Germline V gene sequence: CDR1 LNHDA, CDR2 SQIVND (reference sequence). CDR3 sequence: CATKRGNQPQHF. CDR3 nucleotide sequence: TGTGCCACCAAAAGGGGAAATCAGCCCCAGCATTTT.

This clone was found a few times. A much larger clone differs from this one at a single base, so this may be a read error. The chain links TRBV2 to TRBJ2-4, with D possibly TRBD2 on 6 matching bases. This CDR3 region has 15 residues. Per germline, CDR1 SNHLY and CDR2 FYNNEI. The CDR3 sequence is CASRGDWLAKNIHYF. The CDR3 bases are TGTGCCAGCAGGGGGGACTGGTTAGCCAAAAACATTCATTACTTC.

This chain links TRBV11-1 with TRBJ2-1, with 9 bases identical to TRBD2. Trimming cost V 6 bases and J 5 bases; bases outside gene matches: 8. Germline CDR1 SGHAT, CDR2 FQDESV (reference sequence). This CDR3 comprises 15 residues. The CDR3 DNA is TGTGCCAGCAGTCAGACTAGCGGATTTAACAATGAGCAGTTCTTC. This sequence encodes CASSQTSGFNNEQFF.

A note on this clone: At one boundary the junction diverges from the germline segment, which might be a read error. This chain links TRBV7-9 with TRBJ2-3; 8 bases agree with TRBD1. Germline CDR1 reads SEHNR; CDR2 reads FQNEAQ (reference sequence). The CDR3 is 12 residues long. The CDR3 sequence is CASSLHRGLIKF. The CDR3 DNA follows: TGTGCCAGCAGCTTACACAGGGGGTTAATAAAATTT.

This clone was counted many times. The chain links TRBV30 to TRBJ2-7; 8 nucleotides match TRBD1. The germline V gene encodes CDR1 GTSNPN and CDR2 SVGIG (reference sequence). The CDR3 consists of 13 residues. The trim removed 5 bases at V and 5 bases at J, leaving 8 bases unmatched. This chain's CDR3 is CAWGQGSTDEQYF. Written as DNA, the CDR3 is TGTGCCTGGGGACAGGGTAGTACCGACGAGCAGTACTTC.

Many counts were recorded for this clone. The chain couples TRBV12-3 or TRBV12-4 to TRBJ1-1; D may be TRBD1 (5 bases). This CDR3 spans 13 amino acids. V shed 6 bases and J shed 7 bases, with 15 bases lying between them. The CDR3 loop reads CASSPRGADEAFF. Written as DNA, the CDR3 is TGTGCCAGCAGCCCGAGAGGGGCGGATGAAGCTTTCTTT.

This clone was found a few times. The chain employs TRBV6-1 and TRBJ1-2; D uncertain. Per the germline V gene, CDR1 is MNHNS and CDR2 is SASEGT. The CDR3 consists of 13 residues. Trimming took 8 bases from V and 8 from J, leaving 18 bases between them. CDR3 protein: CASASSYLGGYTF. CDR3 nucleotides: TGTGCCAGCGCCAGCTCCTACTTGGGAGGCTACACCTTC.

Sample share makes this clone medium-sized (0.01 to 0.1%). The CDR3 is CASSDSRGTEAFF. The CDR3 coding sequence is TGTGCCAGCAGTGACAGTCGTGGGACTGAAGCTTTCTTT. The chain employs TRBV6-1 and TRBJ1-1; D remains unclear. Trimming pared 3 bases from V and 5 bases from J, leaving 10 bases between. The CDR3 extends over 13 amino acids. Germline CDR1 reads MNHNS; CDR2 reads SASEGT.

This clone appeared many times. V is TRBV11-3 and J is TRBJ2-3; TRBD2 agrees at 11 bases. Germline V gives CDR1 SGHNT, CDR2 YENEEA. The CDR3 totals 15 residues. Trimming took 5 bases from V and 7 from J; bases not matched to a gene: 8. The CDR3 reads CASSNLAGGPNTQYF. The CDR3 DNA reads TGTGCCAGCAGCAACTTAGCGGGAGGGCCAAATACGCAGTATTTT.

This clone was detected ten times or more. The V call is TRBV20-1, the J call TRBJ1-1; D possibly corresponds to TRBD1 (6 bases). The CDR3 is made up of 13 amino acids. The V and J ends lost 4 bases and 5 bases respectively, with 14 bases between them. The germline V gene has CDR1 DFQATT and CDR2 SNEGSKA (reference sequence). The chain's CDR3 is CSAINTGKTEAFF. CDR3 bases: TGCAGTGCTATAAACACAGGGAAAACTGAAGCTTTCTTT.

By share of the sample, this clone is medium-sized. The CDR3 protein is CASSYPGLAGVNEQFF. CDR3 sequence (DNA): TGTGCCAGCAGTTATCCGGGACTAGCGGGAGTAAACGAGCAGTTCTTC. The chain joins TRBV28 to TRBJ2-1, with 14 bases that match TRBD2. This CDR3 has 16 residues. CDR1 MDHEN and CDR2 SYDVKM come from the germline V gene. The junction had 9 bases not matched to a gene; V was cut back by 4 bases and J by 10 bases.

The rearrangement joins TRBV20-1 to TRBJ1-2; 10 bases fit TRBD1. V shed 5 bases and J 7 bases; nucleotides not matched to a gene: 4. This CDR3 spans 12 amino acids. The germline V gene encodes CDR1 DFQATT and CDR2 SNEGSKA (reference sequence). In DNA, the CDR3 is TGCAGTGCTGGGGACAGGGGATCTGGCTACACCTTC. This sequence encodes CSAGDRGSGYTF.

At least ten counts were recorded for this clone. The rearrangement uses TRBV7-2 and TRBJ2-2; a possible D gene is TRBD1 (6 bases). The CDR3 is 13 residues long. The V end lost 2 bases, the J end lost 6 bases, and 7 bases lay between the germline ends. CDR1 SGHTA and CDR2 FQGNSA come from the germline V gene. The CDR3 region has the DNA TGTGCCAGCAGCTTAAGGGGGTCCGGGGAGCTGTTTTTT. Protein sequence: CASSLRGSGELFF.

This clone was counted ten times or more. V gene TRBV6-1 combines with J gene TRBJ1-4, with a possible D match to TRBD1 (5 bases). Trimming stripped 2 bases from V and 10 bases from J, with 8 bases between. The germline gives CDR1 MNHNS, CDR2 SASEGT. This CDR3 comprises 12 residues. CDR3 sequence: CASSERDGKLFF. DNA of the CDR3: TGTGCCAGCAGTGAACGGGACGGAAAACTGTTTTTT.

V usage is TRBV4-3 and J usage is TRBJ1-5; 7 bases line up with TRBD1. V was clipped by 4 bases and J by 3 bases; unmatched bases: 6. The CDR3 extends over 15 amino acids. CDR1 LGHNA and CDR2 YSLEER come from the germline V gene. In DNA, the CDR3 is TGCGCCAGCAGCCTTCTACAGGGGCCCAATCAGCCCCAGCATTTT. Translation gives CASSLLQGPNQPQHF.

This clone was counted at least ten times. This may come from a read error, since a much larger clone is one base off. This chain uses TRBV12-3 or TRBV12-4 with TRBJ1-2; D gene ambiguous. V lost 1 base and J lost 8, with 8 bases in between. CDR3 length: 12 residues. CDR3 sequence reads: CASSLVDRGYTF. CDR3 DNA sequence: TGTGCCAGCAGTTTAGTAGATCGAGGCTACACCTTC.

By share, this clone counts as medium-sized. The rearrangement links TRBV20-1 to TRBJ2-7; 9 bases match TRBD2. Germline V CDR1 and CDR2: DFQATT, SNEGSKA (reference sequence). The V gene end was trimmed by 0 bases and the J gene end by 3 bases; junction bases not matched to a gene: 6. CDR3 length: 15 residues. DNA for the CDR3: TGCAGTGCTAGAGATTCGATAGCGGGAGACTACGAGCAGTACTTC. Amino acid sequence: CSARDSIAGDYEQYF.

At least ten counts were recorded for this clone. The V gene is TRBV19, the J gene TRBJ2-1; D remains ambiguous. CDR1 is LNHDA, CDR2 SQIVND, per germline (reference sequence). V shed 5 bases and J shed 8 bases, with 10 bases lying between them. This CDR3 has 12 amino acids. Written as DNA, the CDR3 is TGTGCCAGTAGTTTCGGGTACCATGAGCAGTTCTTC. Protein sequence: CASSFGYHEQFF.

The chain recombines TRBV11-2 with TRBJ2-7, with D possibly matching TRBD2 (5 bases). V shed 4 bases and J shed 2 bases, with 12 bases lying between them. The CDR3 sequence is 14 residues long. Germline V gene data show CDR1 as SGHAT and CDR2 as FQNNGV. CDR3 sequence (DNA): TGTGCCAGCAGCTCTCCCTCCGGGGCCTACGAGCAGTACTTC. Translating gives CASSSPSGAYEQYF.

V is TRBV28 and J is TRBJ1-3, with unresolved D. The germline V gene has CDR1 MDHEN and CDR2 SYDVKM. This CDR3 is 13 amino acids long. V gave up 7 bases and J gave up 6 bases, with 13 bases separating them. In nucleotides, the CDR3 is TGTGCCAGCATTTATCTAGGTGTAAACACCATATATTTT. Its protein product is CASIYLGVNTIYF.

This clone was counted ten times or more. The genes are TRBV12-3 or TRBV12-4 and TRBJ2-1; 9 bases are shared with TRBD2. The junction had 5 bases not matched to a gene; V was cut back by 7 bases and J by 4 bases. The CDR3 sequence is 14 residues long. CDR3 residues: CASTRTSAYNEQFF. In DNA, the CDR3 is TGTGCCAGCACCAGGACTAGCGCTTACAATGAGCAGTTCTTC.

This clone was recorded many times. The V call is TRBV11-3, the J call TRBJ1-1; D perhaps matches TRBD1 (5 bases). Germline V gives CDR1 SGHNT, CDR2 YENEEA. The CDR3 consists of 16 residues. V lost 0 bases and J lost 4, with 15 bases in between. This CDR3 reads CASSLETPGGVTEAFF. The DNA of the CDR3 is TGTGCCAGCAGCTTAGAAACCCCCGGAGGGGTCACTGAAGCTTTCTTT.